This entry describes one T cell receptor beta chain. What it recognizes is unknown. The entirety of the isolated RNA underwent reverse transcription, so expressed TCRB transcripts were sequenced. The assay was immunoSEQ multiplex PCR, and TCRdb's table has in-frame clones only and misses some. This sample has around 340,000 clones; over 7% occur once, and the top ten carry less than 1.2%. The germline V gene encodes CDR1 SNHLY and CDR2 FYNNEI. The CDR3 spans 13 residues. Trimming removed 8 bases from V and 8 bases from J, with 16 bases in between. This sample is drawn from a study of beta chain features in type 1 diabetes. Points from the study as a whole: Patients with Type 1 diabetes showed moderately but significantly shorter TCRB CDR3s in all four CD4+ subsets.

The clonotype comes from a man in his thirties or forties with type 1 diabetes. This chain uses TRBV2 with TRBJ2-1, with D maybe TRBD2 (6 bases). Sample: central memory CD4+ T cells from blood. Here the CDR3 reads CASSSGTWDEQFF. CDR3 DNA sequence: TGTGCCAGCTCCTCCGGGACTTGGGATGAGCAGTTCTTC.